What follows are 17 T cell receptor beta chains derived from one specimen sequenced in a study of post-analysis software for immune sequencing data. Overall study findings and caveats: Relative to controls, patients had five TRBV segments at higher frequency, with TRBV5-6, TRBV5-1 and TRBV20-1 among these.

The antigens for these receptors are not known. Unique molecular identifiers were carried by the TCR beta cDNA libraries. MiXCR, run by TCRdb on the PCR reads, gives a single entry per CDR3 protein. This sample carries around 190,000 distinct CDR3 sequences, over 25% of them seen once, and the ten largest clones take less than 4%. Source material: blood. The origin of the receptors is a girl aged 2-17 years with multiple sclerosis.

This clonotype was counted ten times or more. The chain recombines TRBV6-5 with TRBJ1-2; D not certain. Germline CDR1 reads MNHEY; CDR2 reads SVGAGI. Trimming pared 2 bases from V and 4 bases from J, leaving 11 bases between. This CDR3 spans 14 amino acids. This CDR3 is CASSYDHSGYGYTF. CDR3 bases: TGTGCCAGCAGTTACGATCATTCGGGCTATGGCTACACCTTC.

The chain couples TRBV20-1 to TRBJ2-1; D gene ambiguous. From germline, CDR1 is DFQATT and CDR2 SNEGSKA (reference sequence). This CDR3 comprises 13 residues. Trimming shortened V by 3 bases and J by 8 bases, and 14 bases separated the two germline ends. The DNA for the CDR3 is TGCAGTGCTAGGAAGCCCTTCCCCGATGAGCAGTTCTTC. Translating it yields CSARKPFPDEQFF.

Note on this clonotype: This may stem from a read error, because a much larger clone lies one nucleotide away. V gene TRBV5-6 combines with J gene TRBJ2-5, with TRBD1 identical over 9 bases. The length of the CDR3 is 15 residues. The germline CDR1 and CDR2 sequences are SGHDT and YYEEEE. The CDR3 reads CARSFLGGQGETQYF. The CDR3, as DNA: TGTGCCCGCAGCTTTTTAGGGGGACAGGGTGAGACCCAGTACTTC.

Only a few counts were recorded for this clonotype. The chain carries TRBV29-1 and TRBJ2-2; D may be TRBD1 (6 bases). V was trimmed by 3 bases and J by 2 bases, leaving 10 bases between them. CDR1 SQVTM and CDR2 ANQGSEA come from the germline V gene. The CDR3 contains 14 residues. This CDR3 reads CSVERQANTGELFF. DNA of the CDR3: TGCAGCGTTGAGAGACAGGCCAACACCGGGGAGCTGTTTTTT.

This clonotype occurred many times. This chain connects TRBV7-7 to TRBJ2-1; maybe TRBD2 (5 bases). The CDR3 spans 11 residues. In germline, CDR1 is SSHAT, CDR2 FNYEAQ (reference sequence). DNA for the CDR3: TGTGTCCTGAGTACGGGGAATGAGCAGTTCTTC. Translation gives CVLSTGNEQFF.

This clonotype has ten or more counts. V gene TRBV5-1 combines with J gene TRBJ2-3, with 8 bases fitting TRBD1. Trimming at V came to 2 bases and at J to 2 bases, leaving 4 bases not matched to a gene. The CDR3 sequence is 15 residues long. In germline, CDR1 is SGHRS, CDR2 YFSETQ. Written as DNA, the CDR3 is TGCGCCAGCAGCTTAAGGGACAGGAACACAGATACGCAGTATTTT. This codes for CASSLRDRNTDTQYF.

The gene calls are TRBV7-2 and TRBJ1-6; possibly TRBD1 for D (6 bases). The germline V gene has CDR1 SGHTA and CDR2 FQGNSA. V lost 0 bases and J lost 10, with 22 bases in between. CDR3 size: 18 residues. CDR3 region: CASSLAFSLKGGWSPLHF. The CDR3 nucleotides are TGTGCCAGCAGCTTAGCGTTTTCCCTCAAAGGGGGTTGGTCACCCCTCCACTTT.

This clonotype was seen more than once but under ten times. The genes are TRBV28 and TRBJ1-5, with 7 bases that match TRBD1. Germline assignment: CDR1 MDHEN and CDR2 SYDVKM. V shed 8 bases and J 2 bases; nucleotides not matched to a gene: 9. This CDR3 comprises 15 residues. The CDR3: CASQTGFMGNQPQHF. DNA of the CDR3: TGTGCCAGCCAGACAGGGTTTATGGGCAATCAGCCCCAGCATTTT.

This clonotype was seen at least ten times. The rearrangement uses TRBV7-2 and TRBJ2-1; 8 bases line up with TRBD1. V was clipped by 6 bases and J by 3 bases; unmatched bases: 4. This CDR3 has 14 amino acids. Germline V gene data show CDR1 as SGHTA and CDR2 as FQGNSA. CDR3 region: CASRMGTGYNEQFF. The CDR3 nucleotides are TGTGCCAGCAGGATGGGGACAGGCTACAATGAGCAGTTCTTC. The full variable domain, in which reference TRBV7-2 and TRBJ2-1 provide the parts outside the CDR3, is GAGVSQSPSNKVTEKGKDVELRCDPISGHTALYWYRQSLGQGLEFLIYFQGNSAPDKSGLPSDRFSAERTGGSVSTLTIQRTQQEDSAVYLCASRMGTGYNEQFFGPGTRLTVL.

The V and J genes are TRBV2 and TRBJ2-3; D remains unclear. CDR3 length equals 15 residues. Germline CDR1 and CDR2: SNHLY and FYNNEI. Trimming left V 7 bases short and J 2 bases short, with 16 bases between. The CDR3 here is CASTPWPKDTDTQYF. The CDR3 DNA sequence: TGTGCCAGCACCCCCTGGCCTAAAGACACAGATACGCAGTATTTT. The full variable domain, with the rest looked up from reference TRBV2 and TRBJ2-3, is EPEVTQTPSHQVTQMGQEVILRCVPISNHLYFYWYRQILGQKVEFLVSFYNNEISEKSEIFDDQFSVERPDGSNFTLKIRSTKLEDSAMYFCASTPWPKDTDTQYFGPGTRLTVL.

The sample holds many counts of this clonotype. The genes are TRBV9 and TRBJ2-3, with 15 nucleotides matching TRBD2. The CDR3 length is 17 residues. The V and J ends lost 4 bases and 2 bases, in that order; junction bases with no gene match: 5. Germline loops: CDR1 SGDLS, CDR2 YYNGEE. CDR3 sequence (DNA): TGTGCCAGCAGCAGAGGGACTAGCGGGGGGCTCACAGATACGCAGTATTTT. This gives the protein CASSRGTSGGLTDTQYF.

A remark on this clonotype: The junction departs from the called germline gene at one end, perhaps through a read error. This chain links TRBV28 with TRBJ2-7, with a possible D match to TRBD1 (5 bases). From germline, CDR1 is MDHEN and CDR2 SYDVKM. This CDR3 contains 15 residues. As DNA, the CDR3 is TGTGCCAGCAGTTTATCCCAAGCAGGGTCCTACGGGCAGTACTTC. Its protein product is CASSLSQAGSYGQYF.

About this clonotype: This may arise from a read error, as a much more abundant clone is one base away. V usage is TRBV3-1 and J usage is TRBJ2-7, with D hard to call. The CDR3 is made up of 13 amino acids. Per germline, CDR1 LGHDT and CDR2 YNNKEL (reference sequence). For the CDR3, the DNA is TGTACCAGCAGCCAAGGAACGATCTACGAGCAGTACTTC. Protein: CTSSQGTIYEQYF.

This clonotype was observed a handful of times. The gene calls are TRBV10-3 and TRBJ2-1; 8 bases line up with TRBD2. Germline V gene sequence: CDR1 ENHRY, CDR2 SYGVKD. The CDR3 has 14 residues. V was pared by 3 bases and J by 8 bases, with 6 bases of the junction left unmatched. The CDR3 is CAISELAGPYEQFF. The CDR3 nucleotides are TGTGCCATCAGTGAATTAGCGGGACCTTATGAGCAGTTCTTC.

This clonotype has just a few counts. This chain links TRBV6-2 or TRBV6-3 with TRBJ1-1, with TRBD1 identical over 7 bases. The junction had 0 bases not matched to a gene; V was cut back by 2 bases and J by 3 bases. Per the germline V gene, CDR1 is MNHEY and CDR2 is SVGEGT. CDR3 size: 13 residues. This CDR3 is CASSYGTDTEAFF. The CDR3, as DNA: TGTGCCAGCAGTTACGGGACAGACACTGAAGCTTTCTTT.

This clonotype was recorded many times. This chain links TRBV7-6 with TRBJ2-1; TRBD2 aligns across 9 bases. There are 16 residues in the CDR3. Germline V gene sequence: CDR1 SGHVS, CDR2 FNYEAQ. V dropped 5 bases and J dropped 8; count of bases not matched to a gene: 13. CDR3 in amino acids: CASSLGGGRALDEQFF. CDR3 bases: TGTGCCAGCAGCCTAGGGGGCGGGAGGGCCCTGGATGAGCAGTTCTTC.

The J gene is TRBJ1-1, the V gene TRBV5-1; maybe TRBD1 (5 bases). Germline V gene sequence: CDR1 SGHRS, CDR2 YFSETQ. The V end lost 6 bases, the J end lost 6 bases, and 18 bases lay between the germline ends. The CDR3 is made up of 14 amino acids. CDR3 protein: CASTELGGVAEAFF. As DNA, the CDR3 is TGCGCCAGCACCGAACTGGGGGGGGTGGCTGAAGCTTTCTTT.